This entry lists 9 T cell receptor beta chains sequenced from one sample in a study of T cells in Graves' hyperthyroidism and ophthalmopathy. RNA transcripts yielded amplified TCR beta CDR3 regions. Carried out on the TCR CDR3, a first-round RT-PCR used the HTBI primer set. TCRdb passed the multiplex PCR reads through MiXCR, listing each CDR3 protein once. Here the sample spans more than 500,000 distinct CDR3 sequences, more than 15% being singletons. The specimen was blood. These TCRs come from a woman in her twenties or thirties with Graves' ophthalmopathy.

In this sample, this clonotype turned up many times. The chain links TRBV30 to TRBJ2-5; 7 bases line up with TRBD2. J lost 5 bases, V lost 5 bases, and 8 bases had no gene match. The CDR3 has 13 amino acids. From germline, CDR1 is GTSNPN and CDR2 SVGIG (reference sequence). The CDR3 sequence is CAWGGGDVETQYF. DNA for the CDR3: TGTGCCTGGGGGGGGGGGGATGTGGAGACCCAGTACTTC.

The chain recombines TRBV4-3 with TRBJ1-5; D not certain. Per the germline V gene, CDR1 is LGHNA and CDR2 is YSLEER. The CDR3 totals 15 residues. Trimming removed 0 bases at V and 1 base at J, with 7 bases between. CDR3 sequence (DNA): TGCGCCAGCAGCCAAGAGTTCGGAAGCAATCAGCCCCAGCATTTT. Residues: CASSQEFGSNQPQHF.

Only a few counts were recorded for this clonotype. The DNA of the CDR3 is TGTGCCAGCAGGGAACAGGGGGTCAATGAAAAACTGTTTTTT. Its translation is CASREQGVNEKLFF. This sequence joins TRBV6-1 and TRBJ1-4; 8 bases line up with TRBD1. Germline lookup yields CDR1 MNHNS and CDR2 SASEGT. Trimming at V came to 6 bases and at J to 5 bases, leaving 5 bases not matched to a gene. This CDR3 is built from 14 residues.

The chain uses TRBV27 and TRBJ2-5, with 8 bases fitting TRBD1. The J segment lost 5 bases and the V segment lost 5 bases, leaving 7 bases of the junction unmatched. This CDR3 has 14 amino acids. Looked up from germline, CDR1 is MNHEY and CDR2 is SMNVEV (reference sequence). CDR3 DNA: TGTGCCAGCAGTCAAACAGGGGGATTGGAGACCCAGTACTTC. Its protein product is CASSQTGGLETQYF.

At least ten counts were recorded for this clonotype. This rearrangement joins TRBV28 to TRBJ1-1, with D possibly TRBD1 on 5 matching bases. Germline CDR1 is MDHEN and CDR2 is SYDVKM. CDR3 length equals 15 residues. V lost 2 bases, J lost 1 base, and 11 bases lay in between. The CDR3 loop reads CASSLHAGGNTEAFF. The CDR3 region has the DNA TGTGCCAGCAGTTTACATGCCGGGGGGAACACTGAAGCTTTCTTT.

This clonotype was seen a handful of times. The V and J genes are TRBV7-9 and TRBJ2-5; 8 bases agree with TRBD1. The CDR3 has 15 amino acids. Per germline, CDR1 SEHNR and CDR2 FQNEAQ (reference sequence). The V and J ends lost 4 bases and 4 bases, in that order; junction bases with no gene match: 8. The CDR3 DNA reads as TGTGCCAGCAGCTCGCAGGGGGCTTTTTCAGAGACCCAGTACTTC. This encodes CASSSQGAFSETQYF. The full variable domain, its missing parts supplied by reference TRBV7-9 and TRBJ2-5, is DTGVSQNPRHKITKRGQNVTFRCDPISEHNRLYWYRQTLGQGPEFLTYFQNEAQLEKSRLLSDRFSAERPKGSFSTLEIQRTEQGDSAMYLCASSSQGAFSETQYFGPGTRLLVL.

This clonotype has ten or more counts. This chain connects TRBV9 to TRBJ2-3, with D unclear. V was clipped by 0 bases and J by 2 bases, with 13 bases between them. The CDR3 runs 16 residues. Germline V gene data show CDR1 as SGDLS and CDR2 as YYNGEE. The DNA for the CDR3 is TGTGCCAGCAGCGTAGGTGGTAGTTCTTACACAGATACGCAGTATTTT. As protein: CASSVGGSSYTDTQYF.

This clonotype was recorded many times. The chain carries TRBV29-1 and TRBJ2-1, with 8 positions matching TRBD2. Germline V gives CDR1 SQVTM, CDR2 ANQGSEA. V gave up 6 bases and J gave up 6 bases; unmatched junction bases: 10. The CDR3 totals 14 residues. CDR3 sequence reads: CSVGGTSRFNEQFF. The CDR3 DNA reads TGCAGCGTAGGAGGGACTAGTAGGTTCAATGAGCAGTTCTTC.

This clonotype showed up just a few times. The chain links TRBV12-3 or TRBV12-4 to TRBJ2-7; tentatively, D is TRBD1 or TRBD2 (6 bases each). The CDR3 is 12 amino acids. Trimming removed 3 bases at V and 8 bases at J, with 11 bases between. The CDR3 coding sequence is TGTGCCAGCAGTTTTACAGGGACTCAGCAGTACTTC. The encoded protein is CASSFTGTQQYF.